The next 27 T cell receptor beta chains were all read from a single sample in a study of T-cell memory formation after mild COVID-19. TCRdb re-derived calls from the 5' RACE reads in MiXCR, one entry per CDR3 protein. This repertoire shows more than 150,000 distinct CDR3 sequences, approximately 17% found once; its top ten account for roughly 3.9%. The sequencing input was PBMCs or a T cell subset sorted from them (not recorded which). These TCRs come from a man between 18 and 35 years old who had mild COVID-19 (a few samples of this study predate the infection). Cell type and time point are not known.

This sequence joins TRBV7-8 and TRBJ1-2; no definite D call. Per germline, CDR1 SGHVS and CDR2 FQNEAQ. The ends were cut back, 3 bases at V and 1 base at J, with 6 bases in the middle. CDR3 size: 13 residues. This chain's CDR3 is CASSFDRNYGYTF. DNA of the CDR3: TGTGCCAGCAGCTTTGATCGTAACTATGGCTACACCTTC.

The rearrangement joins TRBV7-2 to TRBJ1-2; possible D gene TRBD1, 6 bases. The germline V gene encodes CDR1 SGHTA and CDR2 FQGNSA. The ends were cut back, 3 bases at V and 8 bases at J, with 13 bases in the middle. The CDR3 contains 13 residues. The CDR3 is CASSLGADWGYTF. The CDR3 DNA sequence: TGTGCCAGCAGCTTGGGGGCGGACTGGGGCTACACCTTC.

This clonotype was observed a handful of times. This chain uses TRBV4-3 with TRBJ1-1; 7 nucleotides line up with TRBD1. This CDR3 region has 14 residues. Unmatched junction bases numbered 11, after V lost 7 bases and J lost 6 bases. Germline V gene data show CDR1 as LGHNA and CDR2 as YSLEER. CDR3 residues: CASTADIGGAEAFF. The CDR3 DNA reads as TGCGCCAGCACAGCCGACATAGGGGGCGCTGAAGCTTTCTTT.

This clonotype has only a few counts. The gene calls are TRBV20-1 and TRBJ1-1; no reliable D call. CDR1 is DFQATT, CDR2 SNEGSKA, per germline (reference sequence). This CDR3 is 11 amino acids long. The CDR3 DNA is TGCAGCGGCCGTCGGAACACTGAAGCTTTCTTT. The encoded protein is CSGRRNTEAFF.

J is TRBJ1-5 and V is TRBV29-1; D unclear. CDR1 SQVTM and CDR2 ANQGSEA come from the germline V gene. V was clipped by 4 bases and J by 0 bases, with 7 bases between them. The CDR3 totals 13 residues. The CDR3 nucleotides are TGCAGCGTTGCCGGTAATAGCAATCAGCCCCAGCATTTT. Its translation: CSVAGNSNQPQHF.

This clonotype was seen repeatedly, ten times or more. The chain has TRBV7-3 and TRBJ2-1, with 8 positions matching TRBD2. The CDR3 has 14 residues. V lost 0 bases and J lost 9; bases outside the gene matches: 4. Germline-derived CDR1 and CDR2 are SGHTA and FQGTGA. The CDR3 loop is CASSLTSGGGEQFF. The CDR3 bases are TGTGCCAGCAGCTTAACCAGCGGGGGAGGTGAGCAGTTCTTC.

The chain recombines TRBV7-9 with TRBJ2-3, with 7 bases fitting TRBD1. Germline V gives CDR1 SEHNR, CDR2 FQNEAQ (reference sequence). The V segment lost 6 bases and the J segment 2 bases; nucleotides outside the gene matches: 8. The CDR3 sequence is 15 residues long. The CDR3 reads CASSRPGTATDTQYF. The CDR3 nucleotides are TGTGCCAGCAGTAGACCTGGGACAGCCACAGATACGCAGTATTTT.

This clonotype was counted a few times. V is TRBV10-3 and J is TRBJ2-7; D is unresolved. The V and J ends lost 4 bases and 12 bases respectively, with 7 bases between them. This CDR3 is built from 9 residues. Germline values: CDR1 ENHRY, CDR2 SYGVKD. CDR3 residues: CAISGRRYV. In DNA form, the CDR3 reads TGTGCCATCAGTGGCCGCCGGTACGTC.

The chain uses TRBV4-1 and TRBJ2-3; TRBD1 is a possible D gene (6 bases). Trimming removed 5 bases from V and 2 bases from J, with 14 bases in between. Germline lookup yields CDR1 MGHRA and CDR2 YSYEKL. There are 15 residues in the CDR3. The CDR3 coding sequence is TGCGCCAGCAGCTCAGGGGAGCGGTTCACAGATACGCAGTATTTT. Translated, it gives CASSSGERFTDTQYF.

V is TRBV5-1 and J is TRBJ1-4; no clear D. The CDR3 is made up of 15 amino acids. From germline, CDR1 is SGHRS and CDR2 YFSETQ. The ends were cut back, 2 bases at V and 6 bases at J, with 14 bases in the middle. The CDR3 DNA reads as TGCGCCAGCAGCTTACTCGGTACAAGAGATGAAAAACTGTTTTTT. Its translation is CASSLLGTRDEKLFF.

This clonotype was counted ten times or more. J is TRBJ2-7 and V is TRBV9; D ambiguous. The V end was cut by 3 bases, the J end by 6 bases, with 13 bases between. The V gene's germline CDR1 is SGDLS and CDR2 YYNGEE. This CDR3 has 13 residues. CDR3 amino acids: CASSGYVSGEQYF. The CDR3 region has the DNA TGTGCCAGCAGCGGGTACGTTAGTGGCGAGCAGTACTTC.

This clonotype was observed a few times. This chain connects TRBV25-1 to TRBJ2-6, with TRBD1 matching 9 bases. Germline V lookup: CDR1 MGHDK, CDR2 SYGVNS. Trimming cost V 1 base and J 0 bases; bases outside gene matches: 4. This CDR3 spans 18 amino acids. The CDR3 loop reads CASSEWGQGFSGANVLTF. Written as DNA, the CDR3 is TGTGCCAGCAGTGAATGGGGACAGGGATTCTCTGGGGCCAACGTCCTGACTTTC.

V gene TRBV5-6 combines with J gene TRBJ2-5, with D uncertain. Per the germline V gene, CDR1 is SGHDT and CDR2 is YYEEEE. Trimming removed 1 base from V and 5 bases from J, with 9 bases in between. This CDR3 spans 13 amino acids. The CDR3 sequence: CASSLLRGETQYF. The CDR3 coding sequence is TGTGCCAGCAGCTTGCTACGTGGGGAGACCCAGTACTTC.

This clonotype was seen a few times. This rearrangement joins TRBV7-6 to TRBJ2-5; no firm D call. Looked up from germline, CDR1 is SGHVS and CDR2 is FNYEAQ. This CDR3 contains 14 residues. Trimming took 5 bases from V and 3 from J, leaving 13 bases between them. The CDR3 DNA follows: TGTGCCAGCAGCCAAACGTATGCAGAAGAGACCCAGTACTTC. Translating it yields CASSQTYAEETQYF.

This clonotype appeared a few times. The chain employs TRBV5-1 and TRBJ2-5, with 7 bases that match TRBD2. Germline-derived CDR1 and CDR2 are SGHRS and YFSETQ. The J segment lost 2 bases and the V segment lost 2 bases, leaving 6 bases of the junction unmatched. This CDR3 has 15 residues. CDR3 sequence (DNA): TGCGCCAGCAGCTTTGCAGGGAGGGGTCAAGAGACCCAGTACTTC. Its protein product is CASSFAGRGQETQYF. The whole variable domain, remainder taken from reference TRBV5-1 and TRBJ2-5, is KAGVTQTPRYLIKTRGQQVTLSCSPISGHRSVSWYQQTPGQGLQFLFEYFSETQRNKGNFPGRFSGRQFSNSRSEMNVSTLELGDSALYLCASSFAGRGQETQYFGPGTRLLVL.

This clonotype showed up just a few times. The rearrangement links TRBV3-1 to TRBJ2-3; D is ambiguous. This CDR3 is built from 12 residues. V gave up 2 bases and J gave up 6 bases, with 6 bases separating them. Germline-derived CDR1 and CDR2 are LGHDT and YNNKEL (reference sequence). The CDR3 nucleotides read TGTGCCAGCAGCCAATATCACGATACGCAGTATTTT. Residues: CASSQYHDTQYF.

This chain uses TRBV19 with TRBJ1-1; 7 nucleotides match TRBD1. CDR1 LNHDA and CDR2 SQIVND come from the germline V gene (reference sequence). J gave up 1 base and V 4 bases, and 3 bases lay outside the gene matches. The CDR3 length is 14 residues. CDR3 DNA sequence: TGTGCCAGTAGTACCGGGACAGCGAACACTGAAGCTTTCTTT. Translated, it gives CASSTGTANTEAFF.

The chain joins TRBV28 to TRBJ2-5; tentative D call: TRBD2 (5 bases). The CDR3 is 14 residues long. Trimming took 2 bases from V and 2 from J, leaving 9 bases between them. Germline loops: CDR1 MDHEN, CDR2 SYDVKM. DNA of the CDR3: TGTGCCAGCAGTTTAGGTCCGGGGCAAGAGACCCAGTACTTC. Amino acids: CASSLGPGQETQYF.

This clonotype was counted only a few times. V usage is TRBV20-1 and J usage is TRBJ2-5, with 9 positions matching TRBD1. The CDR3 is 16 amino acids. The germline V gene has CDR1 DFQATT and CDR2 SNEGSKA (reference sequence). The J segment lost 4 bases and the V segment lost 5 bases, leaving 14 bases of the junction unmatched. DNA for the CDR3: TGCAGTGCTCGCAAGGACAGGGGTACGCGCGTAGAGACCCAGTACTTC. This translates into CSARKDRGTRVETQYF.

This chain links TRBV30 with TRBJ2-7, with a weak D call TRBD2 (6 bases). V was trimmed by 0 bases and J by 1 base, leaving 16 bases between them. This CDR3 is built from 16 residues. Germline V gene sequence: CDR1 GTSNPN, CDR2 SVGIG (reference sequence). The CDR3 DNA sequence: TGTGCCTGGAGTGTACTTGGGGGGACGGCATCCTACGAGCAGTACTTC. It yields the protein CAWSVLGGTASYEQYF.

This clonotype was counted many times. V is TRBV5-5 and J is TRBJ1-1; D gene ambiguous. CDR3 length: 15 residues. The germline gives CDR1 SGHKS, CDR2 YYEKEE (reference sequence). The V gene lost 4 bases and the J gene lost 2 bases, with 15 bases spanning the gap. The CDR3 here is CASSLVGLPNTEAFF. CDR3 sequence (DNA): TGTGCCAGCAGCCTTGTTGGGCTGCCTAACACTGAAGCTTTCTTT. Full variable domain (outside the CDR3, taken from reference TRBV5-5 and TRBJ1-1): DAGVTQSPTHLIKTRGQQVTLRCSPISGHKSVSWYQQVLGQGPQFIFQYYEKEERGRGNFPDRFSARQFPNYSSELNVNALLLGDSALYLCASSLVGLPNTEAFFGQGTRLTVV.

J is TRBJ2-3 and V is TRBV7-3, with 7 bases aligning to TRBD1. Germline V gene data show CDR1 as SGHTA and CDR2 as FQGTGA. V trimming: 5 bases; J trimming: 3 bases; junction bases outside the gene matches: 5. The CDR3 consists of 14 residues. Written as DNA, the CDR3 is TGTGCCAGCAGCGTACACAGGGGTACAGATACGCAGTATTTT. This translates into CASSVHRGTDTQYF.

This clonotype was seen more than once but under ten times. The rearrangement joins TRBV12-3 or TRBV12-4 to TRBJ1-1, with TRBD1 matching over 7 bases. V was pared by 7 bases and J by 4 bases, with 6 bases of the junction left unmatched. This CDR3 spans 13 amino acids. In nucleotides, the CDR3 is TGTGCCAGCATCAACAGGGGTTTCACTGAAGCTTTCTTT. Its translation is CASINRGFTEAFF.

This clonotype was counted between two and nine times. The chain carries TRBV6-2 or TRBV6-3 and TRBJ2-7; TRBD2 matches 8 bases. CDR1 and CDR2 from the germline V gene are MNHEY and SVGEGT. The CDR3 totals 15 residues. The V gene end was trimmed by 6 bases and the J gene end by 0 bases; junction bases not matched to a gene: 7. DNA of the CDR3: TGTGCCAGCAGCCCCGGCGGGGGGCTCTCCTACGAGCAGTACTTC. Translated, it gives CASSPGGGLSYEQYF.

The chain has TRBV5-5 and TRBJ2-3; either TRBD1 or TRBD2 may supply D (5 bases each). Between the trimmed V and J ends, which lost 0 bases and 5 bases, there was a span of 13 bases. The CDR3 runs to 15 residues. Germline V gives CDR1 SGHKS, CDR2 YYEKEE (reference sequence). The CDR3 DNA reads TGTGCCAGCAGCTTGGTTGATCCTGGGGGAGATACGCAGTATTTT. Translation: CASSLVDPGGDTQYF.

The rearrangement links TRBV11-2 to TRBJ1-6; maybe TRBD1 (6 bases). Germline V CDR1 and CDR2: SGHAT, FQNNGV. The CDR3 is made up of 13 amino acids. V lost 3 bases to trimming and J lost 10 bases, with 10 bases between them. The CDR3 sequence is CASSFRGGSPLHF. The CDR3, as DNA: TGTGCCAGCAGCTTCAGGGGAGGATCACCCCTCCACTTT.

This clonotype was detected ten times or more. The J gene is TRBJ1-1, the V gene TRBV7-3; 7 nucleotides match TRBD1. The CDR3 spans 13 residues. Trimming removed 1 base from V and 8 bases from J; junction bases left unmatched: 4. Germline assignment: CDR1 SGHTA and CDR2 FQGTGA. This CDR3 is CASSLMAGGEAFF. In DNA, the CDR3 is TGTGCCAGCAGCTTAATGGCAGGGGGAGAAGCTTTCTTT.